The 23 T cell receptor beta chains presented below share a single source sample, sequenced in a study of graft-versus-host responses after intestinal transplantation. Using immunoSEQ multiplex PCR, the repertoire was profiled, and TCRdb retains in-frame clones only, with some absent. The table includes about 7,000 clones, around a third detected once. The authors seeded 200,000 CFSE-labeled responder cells together with 200,000 irradiated stimulator cells tagged with violet dye. This specimen was alloreactive CD8+ T cells from a mixed lymphocyte reaction culture, taken before transplantation. The subset: CFSE-low proliferating T cells sorted from roughly six-day pre-transplant mixed lymphocyte reaction (GvH or HvG direction). The receptors derive from a human patient who was an organ donor for intestinal transplantation.

The rearrangement links TRBV19 to TRBJ1-5, with a weak D call TRBD1 (5 bases). V lost 6 bases to trimming and J lost 0 bases, with 18 bases between them. The germline gives CDR1 LNHDA, CDR2 SQIVND (reference sequence). The CDR3 has 17 amino acids. For the CDR3, the DNA is TGTGCCAGTAGATACCTCGGTAGGGGCAATAGCAATCAGCCCCAGCATTTT. Amino acids: CASRYLGRGNSNQPQHF.

The chain is built from TRBV7-9 and TRBJ1-4, with D unclear. The germline V gene encodes CDR1 SEHNR and CDR2 FQNEAQ (reference sequence). The ends were cut back, 5 bases at V and 7 bases at J, with 17 bases in the middle. The CDR3 covers 15 residues. The CDR3: CASSVKGGAAEKLFF. CDR3 coding DNA: TGTGCCAGCAGCGTAAAGGGAGGAGCGGCTGAAAAACTGTTTTTT.

This clone was recorded a few times. The V call is TRBV4-3, the J call TRBJ2-1; the D is unclear. This CDR3 region has 16 residues. Germline assignment: CDR1 LGHNA and CDR2 YSLEER. V lost 4 bases to trimming and J lost 4 bases, with 17 bases between them. CDR3: CASSLFPPRLYNEQFF. For the CDR3, the DNA is TGCGCCAGCAGCCTATTCCCACCCAGGCTTTACAATGAGCAGTTCTTC.

This clone was seen more than once but under ten times. V and J are TRBV11-3 and TRBJ2-7; 7 bases are a match to TRBD1. Germline trimming cut 5 bases from V and 6 bases from J; bases unmatched to any gene: 13. The germline V gene encodes CDR1 SGHNT and CDR2 YENEEA. The CDR3 is 15 amino acids. CDR3 in DNA: TGTGCCAGCAGCCGACAGGACAGGACCTTCGGCGAGCAGTACTTC. Its translation is CASSRQDRTFGEQYF.

This clone occurred a few times. The chain carries TRBV5-1 and TRBJ1-2, with TRBD1 as a possible D gene (6 bases). The CDR3 is 15 residues long. V lost 4 bases and J 8 bases, leaving 21 bases between the germline ends. Germline CDR1 reads SGHRS; CDR2 reads YFSETQ. The CDR3 sequence is CASSQDSFHREGYTF. The CDR3 coding sequence is TGCGCCAGCAGCCAAGATAGTTTCCACAGGGAGGGCTACACCTTC.

This clone is medium-sized within its sample. This chain connects TRBV4-1 to TRBJ1-2; maybe TRBD1 (6 bases). The CDR3 extends over 14 amino acids. Germline V gives CDR1 MGHRA, CDR2 YSYEKL. With 8 bases removed from V and 3 bases from J, the gap between germline ends came to 16 bases. As DNA, the CDR3 is TGCGCCAGCCACGATTGGGGGGCGGACTATGGCTACACCTTC. It yields the protein CASHDWGADYGYTF.

The CDR3 here is CASSQARGRETQYF. CDR3 bases: TGCGCCAGCAGCCAAGCCAGGGGTAGGGAGACCCAGTACTTC. This sequence joins TRBV4-3 and TRBJ2-5; D is perhaps TRBD1 (6 bases). With 1 base removed from V and 5 bases from J, the gap between germline ends came to 11 bases. The CDR3 sequence is 14 residues long. Germline V gives CDR1 LGHNA, CDR2 YSLEER.

The V gene is TRBV27, the J gene TRBJ1-1; 7 nucleotides align to TRBD1. This CDR3 comprises 17 residues. Trimming took 0 bases from V and 4 from J; bases not matched to a gene: 11. CDR1 MNHEY and CDR2 SMNVEV come from the germline V gene (reference sequence). DNA for the CDR3: TGTGCCAGCAGTTTATCGGCAGGGGGGGGTCGTAGCACTGAAGCTTTCTTT. The encoded protein is CASSLSAGGGRSTEAFF.

This chain connects TRBV7-8 to TRBJ2-7, with 12 positions matching TRBD2. The junction had 4 bases not matched to a gene; V was cut back by 5 bases and J by 2 bases. CDR3 length equals 15 residues. CDR1 is SGHVS and CDR2 is FQNEAQ in the germline V gene. The CDR3 DNA reads as TGTGCCAGCAGCGACCTAGCGGGGGGGCCCTACGAGCAGTACTTC. Its protein is CASSDLAGGPYEQYF. The whole variable domain, remainder taken from reference TRBV7-8 and TRBJ2-7, is GAGVSQSPRYKVAKRGQDVALRCDPISGHVSLFWYQQALGQGPEFLTYFQNEAQLDKSGLPSDRFFAERPEGSVSTLKIQRTQQEDSAVYLCASSDLAGGPYEQYFGPGTRLTVT.

This sequence joins TRBV7-6 and TRBJ2-7; a weak D match, TRBD2 (6 bases). This CDR3 region has 16 residues. The V gene lost 5 bases and the J gene lost 0 bases, with 17 bases spanning the gap. Germline V lookup: CDR1 SGHVS, CDR2 FNYEAQ. This CDR3 reads CASSPSEGASSYEQYF. Written as DNA, the CDR3 is TGTGCCAGCAGCCCTAGCGAGGGCGCAAGCTCCTACGAGCAGTACTTC.

The chain carries TRBV27 and TRBJ2-2; D might be TRBD2 (5 bases). CDR1 and CDR2 (germline): MNHEY, SMNVEV (reference sequence). V lost 5 bases and J 8 bases, leaving 15 bases between the germline ends. The CDR3 consists of 14 residues. CDR3 in amino acids: CASSLTEGQGELFF. The CDR3 bases are TGTGCCAGCAGTCTAACTGAGGGTCAAGGGGAGCTGTTTTTT.

V usage is TRBV6-9 and J usage is TRBJ2-7; D is possibly TRBD2 (5 bases). This CDR3 region has 14 residues. CDR1 is MNHGY, CDR2 SVAAGI, per germline. V dropped 9 bases and J dropped 0 bases, with 15 bases sitting between them. Here the CDR3 DNA reads TGTGCCAGTAGCGAACTCTCAAGCTCCTACGAGCAGTACTTC. Translating it yields CASSELSSSYEQYF.

This clone was picked up a small number of times. V and J are TRBV9 and TRBJ2-5; D call uncertain. This CDR3 has 15 amino acids. Trimming removed 2 bases at V and 3 bases at J, with 14 bases between. Germline V gene lookup returns CDR1 SGDLS and CDR2 YYNGEE. The CDR3 is CASSVGIGREETQYF. CDR3 nucleotides: TGTGCCAGCAGCGTCGGAATTGGACGCGAAGAGACCCAGTACTTC.

This clone is labeled as large. The chain combines TRBV19 with TRBJ2-7; 8 nucleotides agree with TRBD1. The germline V gene encodes CDR1 LNHDA and CDR2 SQIVND (reference sequence). This CDR3 has 14 amino acids. V trimming: 5 bases; J trimming: 2 bases; junction bases outside the gene matches: 5. CDR3 DNA: TGTGCCAGTAGTCCTGGGACAGGTACCTACGAGCAGTACTTC. It encodes CASSPGTGTYEQYF.

This clone was seen a handful of times. This sequence joins TRBV7-3 and TRBJ1-1; no firm D call. The ends were cut back, 0 bases at V and 4 bases at J, with 21 bases in the middle. CDR1 and CDR2 from the germline V gene are SGHTA and FQGTGA. This CDR3 is built from 18 residues. Here the CDR3 DNA reads TGTGCCAGCAGCTTAACGTTCGAGTCGACGATTTTGCGCACTGAAGCTTTCTTT. Translating gives CASSLTFESTILRTEAFF.

The table lists this clone with a few counts. The genes are TRBV4-3 and TRBJ1-2, with D maybe TRBD1 (5 bases). Germline V gives CDR1 LGHNA, CDR2 YSLEER. The length of the CDR3 is 14 residues. V shed 4 bases and J shed 4 bases, with 13 bases lying between them. Written as DNA, the CDR3 is TGCGCCAGCAGCCCCGGGAAGGGGAGCTATGGCTACACCTTC. Translation gives CASSPGKGSYGYTF.

This clone has just a few counts. For the CDR3, the DNA is TGTGCCAGCAGCTTAGCATCAAATACCCCCTATGGCAATCAGCCCCAGCATTTT. It translates to CASSLASNTPYGNQPQHF. The rearrangement links TRBV7-2 to TRBJ1-5; no firm D call. Trimming took 0 bases from V and 2 from J, leaving 17 bases between them. Germline CDR1 reads SGHTA; CDR2 reads FQGNSA. The CDR3 is made up of 18 amino acids.

This clone came up a few times. The J gene is TRBJ1-1, the V gene TRBV7-8; D not resolved. This CDR3 is 13 amino acids long. V lost 2 bases, J lost 2 bases, and 6 bases lay in between. Germline CDR1 SGHVS, CDR2 FQNEAQ. The chain's CDR3 is CASSLSRNTEAFF. In nucleotides, the CDR3 is TGTGCCAGCAGCTTATCACGAAACACTGAAGCTTTCTTT.

This clone was seen just once. The CDR3 sequence is CAISDYTRGNEQFF. CDR3 nucleotide sequence: TGTGCCATCAGCGACTATACGAGAGGCAATGAGCAGTTCTTC. The gene calls are TRBV10-3 and TRBJ2-1, with TRBD2 as a possible D gene (5 bases). From germline, CDR1 is ENHRY and CDR2 SYGVKD. The CDR3 covers 14 residues. The germline V and J ends were trimmed by 6 bases and 6 bases, with 15 bases remaining between them.

As regards this clone: One end of the junction fails to match germline, which may point to a read error. This chain uses TRBV5-1 with TRBJ1-5; 7 bases agree with TRBD1. From germline, CDR1 is SGHRS and CDR2 YFSETQ. There are 14 residues in the CDR3. CDR3 DNA: TGTGCCAGCAGCCGTACAGGGGGCAATCAGCCCCAGCATTTT. This sequence encodes CASSRTGGNQPQHF.

J is TRBJ2-7 and V is TRBV7-4; 10 bases agree with TRBD2. Germline V gene data show CDR1 as SGHVT and CDR2 as SQSDAQ. CDR3 length: 17 residues. V dropped 4 bases and J dropped 0; count of bases not matched to a gene: 9. CDR3 coding DNA: TGTGCCAGCAGCTGGACCCTAGCGGGGGTGGTCTCCTACGAGCAGTACTTC. It encodes CASSWTLAGVVSYEQYF.

This rearrangement joins TRBV7-9 to TRBJ2-7, with D uncertain. The CDR3 contains 13 residues. Trimming cost V 5 bases and J 7 bases, with 15 bases left between them. CDR1 is SEHNR and CDR2 is FQNEAQ in the germline V gene (reference sequence). CDR3 protein: CASSLLETEEQYF. CDR3 sequence (DNA): TGTGCCAGCAGCCTCCTTGAAACGGAAGAGCAGTACTTC.

This clone has more than one count but fewer than ten. CDR3 coding DNA: TGCGCCAGCAGCCAAGACAGGGCGAACACCGGGGAGCTGTTTTTT. It is translated as CASSQDRANTGELFF. The chain has TRBV4-1 and TRBJ2-2; possibly TRBD1 for D (5 bases). V was cut by 0 bases and J by 0 bases, with 5 bases left in between. Germline V gives CDR1 MGHRA, CDR2 YSYEKL. The length of the CDR3 is 15 residues.